This T cell receptor (beta chain) stems from a study of brain T cells in children with intractable seizures. Some clones are missing from TCRdb's copy, which holds only in-frame ones; the method was immunoSEQ multiplex PCR. The table has 300,000 to 400,000 clones, over 90% seen once. The CDR3 spans 17 residues. V was clipped by 2 bases and J by 0 bases, with 16 bases between them. Per germline, CDR1 MNHNS and CDR2 SASEGT. The time point is: blood from clinic visit 5 months post-surgery; TSC patient then seizure free. The specimen comprised peripheral blood, sampled roughly 5 months after surgery. The TCR was taken from a boy under two years old with tuberous sclerosis and intractable seizures. The chain uses TRBV6-1 and TRBJ2-5, with TRBD1 as a possible D gene (6 bases). The DNA for the CDR3 is TGTGCCAGCAGTGAACACTTACCACGGGACAACCAAGAGACCCAGTACTTC. Protein: CASSEHLPRDNQETQYF.